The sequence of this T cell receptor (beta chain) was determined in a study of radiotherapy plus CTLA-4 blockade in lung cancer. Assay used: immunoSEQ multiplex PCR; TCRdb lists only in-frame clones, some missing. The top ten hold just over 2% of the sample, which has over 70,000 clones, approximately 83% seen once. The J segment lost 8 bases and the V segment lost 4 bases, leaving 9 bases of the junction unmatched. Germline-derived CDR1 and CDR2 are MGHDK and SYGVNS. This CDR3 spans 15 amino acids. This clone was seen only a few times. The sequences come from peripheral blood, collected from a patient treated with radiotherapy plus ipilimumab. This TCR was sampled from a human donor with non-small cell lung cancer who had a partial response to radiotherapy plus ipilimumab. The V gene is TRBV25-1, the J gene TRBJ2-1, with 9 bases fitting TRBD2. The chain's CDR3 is CASSGGSSGSDEQFF. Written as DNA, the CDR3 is TGTGCCAGCAGTGGGGGTAGTAGCGGGAGTGATGAGCAGTTCTTC.